The T cell receptor beta chain described here comes from a study of cytomegalovirus exposure and HLA in healthy donors. The assay was immunoSEQ multiplex PCR, and TCRdb's table has in-frame clones only and misses some. This sample yields around 100,000 clones, of which around 85% are seen a single time; roughly 20% belongs to the top ten. V was cut by 3 bases and J by 2 bases, with 11 bases left in between. The CDR3 is 15 residues long. CDR1 MGHRA and CDR2 YSYEKL come from the germline V gene. A single count supports this clone. The V and J genes are TRBV4-1 and TRBJ1-5; D uncertain. Sequenced material: PBMCs. The receptor comes from a man aged 18 to 35 in good health and CMV-seropositive. The CDR3: CASSHVGRGNQPQHF. In nucleotides, the CDR3 is TGCGCCAGCAGCCACGTCGGGAGGGGCAATCAGCCCCAGCATTTT.